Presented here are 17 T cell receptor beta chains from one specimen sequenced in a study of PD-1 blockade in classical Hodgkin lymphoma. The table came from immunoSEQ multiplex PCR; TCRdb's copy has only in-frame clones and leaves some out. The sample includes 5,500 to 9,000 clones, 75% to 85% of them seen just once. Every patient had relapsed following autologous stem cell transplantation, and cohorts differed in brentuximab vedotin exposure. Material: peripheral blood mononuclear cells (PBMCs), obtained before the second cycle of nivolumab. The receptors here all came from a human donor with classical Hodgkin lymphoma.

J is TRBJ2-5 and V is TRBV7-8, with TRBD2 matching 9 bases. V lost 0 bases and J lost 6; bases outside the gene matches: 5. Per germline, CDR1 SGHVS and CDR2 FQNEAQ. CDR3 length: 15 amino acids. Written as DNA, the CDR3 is TGTGCCAGCAGCTTAGCGGGCGGGGGGGCAAAGACCCAGTACTTC. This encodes CASSLAGGGAKTQYF.

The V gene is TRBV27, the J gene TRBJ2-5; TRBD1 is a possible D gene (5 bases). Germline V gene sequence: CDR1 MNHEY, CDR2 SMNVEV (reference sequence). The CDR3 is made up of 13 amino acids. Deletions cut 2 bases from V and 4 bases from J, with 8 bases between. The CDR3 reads CASSLLTGETQYF. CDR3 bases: TGTGCCAGCAGTTTACTTACAGGAGAGACCCAGTACTTC.

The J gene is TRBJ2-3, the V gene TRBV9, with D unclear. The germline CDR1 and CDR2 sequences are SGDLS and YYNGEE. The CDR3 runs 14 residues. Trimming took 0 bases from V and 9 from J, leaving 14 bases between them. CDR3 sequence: CASSVGGPAKTQYF. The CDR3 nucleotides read TGTGCCAGCAGCGTAGGGGGTCCGGCGAAGACGCAGTATTTT.

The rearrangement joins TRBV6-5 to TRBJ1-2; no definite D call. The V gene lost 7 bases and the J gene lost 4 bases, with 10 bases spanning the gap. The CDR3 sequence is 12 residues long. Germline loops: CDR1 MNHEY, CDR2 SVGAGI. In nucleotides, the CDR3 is TGTGCCAGCACCCGAGGTGGCTATGGCTACACCTTC. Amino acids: CASTRGGYGYTF.

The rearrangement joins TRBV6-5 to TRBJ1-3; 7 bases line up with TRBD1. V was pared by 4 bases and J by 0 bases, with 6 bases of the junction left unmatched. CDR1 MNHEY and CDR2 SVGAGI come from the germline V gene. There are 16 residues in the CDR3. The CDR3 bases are TGTGCCAGCAGTTTTGGACAGGTTGACTCTGGAAACACCATATATTTT. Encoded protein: CASSFGQVDSGNTIYF.

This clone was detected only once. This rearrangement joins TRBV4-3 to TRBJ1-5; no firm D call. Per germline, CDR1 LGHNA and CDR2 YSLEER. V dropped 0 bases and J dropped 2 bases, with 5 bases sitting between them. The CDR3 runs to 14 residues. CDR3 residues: CASSQELGNQPQHF. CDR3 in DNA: TGCGCCAGCAGCCAAGAGTTGGGCAATCAGCCCCAGCATTTT.

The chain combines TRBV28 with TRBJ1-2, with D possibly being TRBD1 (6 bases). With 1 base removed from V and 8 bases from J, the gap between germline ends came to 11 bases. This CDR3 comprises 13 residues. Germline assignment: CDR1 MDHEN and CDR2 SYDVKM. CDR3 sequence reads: CASSLLGGAGYTF. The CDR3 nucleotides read TGTGCCAGCAGTTTATTAGGGGGGGCGGGCTACACCTTC.

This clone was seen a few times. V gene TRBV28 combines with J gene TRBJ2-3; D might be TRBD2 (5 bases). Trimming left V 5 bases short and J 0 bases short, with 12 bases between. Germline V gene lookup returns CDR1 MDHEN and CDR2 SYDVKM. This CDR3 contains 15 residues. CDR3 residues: CASSLEVSSTDTQYF. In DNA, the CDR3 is TGTGCCAGCAGTCTGGAGGTATCTAGCACAGATACGCAGTATTTT.

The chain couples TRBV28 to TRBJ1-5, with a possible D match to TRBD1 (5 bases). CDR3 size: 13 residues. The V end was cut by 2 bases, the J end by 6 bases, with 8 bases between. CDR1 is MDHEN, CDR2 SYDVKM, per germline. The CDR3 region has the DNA TGTGCCAGCAGTTTAGGGGGGGTTCAGCCCCAGCATTTT. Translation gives CASSLGGVQPQHF.

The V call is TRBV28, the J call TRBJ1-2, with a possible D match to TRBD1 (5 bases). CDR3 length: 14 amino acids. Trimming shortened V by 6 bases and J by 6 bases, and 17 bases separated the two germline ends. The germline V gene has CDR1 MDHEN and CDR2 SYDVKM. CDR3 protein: CASRSSSRENGYTF. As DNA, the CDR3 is TGTGCCAGCAGGTCGTCAAGCAGGGAGAATGGCTACACCTTC.

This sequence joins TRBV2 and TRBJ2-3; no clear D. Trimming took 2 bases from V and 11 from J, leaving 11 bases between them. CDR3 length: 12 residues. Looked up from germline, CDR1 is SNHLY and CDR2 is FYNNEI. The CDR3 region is CASSETFRKQYF. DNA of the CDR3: TGTGCCAGCAGTGAAACCTTCCGGAAGCAGTATTTT.

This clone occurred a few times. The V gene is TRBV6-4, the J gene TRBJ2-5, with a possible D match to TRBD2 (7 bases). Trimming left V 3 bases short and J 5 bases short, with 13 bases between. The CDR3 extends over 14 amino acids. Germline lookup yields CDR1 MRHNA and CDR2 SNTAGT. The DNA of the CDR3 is TGTGCCAGCAGTGAGCAGGGAGGGGGGGAGACCCAGTACTTC. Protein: CASSEQGGGETQYF.

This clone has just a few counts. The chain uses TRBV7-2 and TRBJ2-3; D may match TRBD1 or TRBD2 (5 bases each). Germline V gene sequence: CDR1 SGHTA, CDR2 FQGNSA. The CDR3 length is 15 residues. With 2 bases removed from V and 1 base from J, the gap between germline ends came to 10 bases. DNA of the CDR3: TGTGCCAGCAGCTTATGGGGACCCGGCACAGATACGCAGTATTTT. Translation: CASSLWGPGTDTQYF.

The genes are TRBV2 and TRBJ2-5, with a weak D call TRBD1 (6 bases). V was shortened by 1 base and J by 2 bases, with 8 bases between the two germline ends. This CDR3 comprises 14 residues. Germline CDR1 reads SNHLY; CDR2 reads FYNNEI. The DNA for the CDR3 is TGTGCCAGCAGTGAAGGGGGGCGGCAAGAGACCCAGTACTTC. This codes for CASSEGGRQETQYF. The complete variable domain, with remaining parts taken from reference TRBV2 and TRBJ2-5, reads EPEVTQTPSHQVTQMGQEVILRCVPISNHLYFYWYRQILGQKVEFLVSFYNNEISEKSEIFDDQFSVERPDGSNFTLKIRSTKLEDSAMYFCASSEGGRQETQYFGPGTRLLVL.

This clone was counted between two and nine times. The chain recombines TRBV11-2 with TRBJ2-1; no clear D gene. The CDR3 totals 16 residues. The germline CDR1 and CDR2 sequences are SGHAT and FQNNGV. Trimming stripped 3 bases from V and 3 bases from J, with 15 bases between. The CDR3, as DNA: TGTGCCAGCAGCTTCTTGCGAGATAATATCTACAATGAGCAGTTCTTC. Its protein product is CASSFLRDNIYNEQFF.

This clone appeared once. Here the CDR3 reads CASRRGRNQPQHF. CDR3 sequence (DNA): TGTGCCTCCCGACGGGGTCGCAATCAGCCCCAGCATTTT. V is TRBV19 and J is TRBJ1-5; unclear D gene. Per germline, CDR1 LNHDA and CDR2 SQIVND (reference sequence). V was trimmed by 11 bases and J by 2 bases, leaving 13 bases between them. The CDR3 loop spans 13 amino acids.

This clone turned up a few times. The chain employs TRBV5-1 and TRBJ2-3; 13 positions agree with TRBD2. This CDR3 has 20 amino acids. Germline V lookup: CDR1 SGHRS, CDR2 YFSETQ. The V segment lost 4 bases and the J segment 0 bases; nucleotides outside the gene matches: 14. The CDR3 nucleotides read TGCGCCAGCAGCAAACGGACTAGCGGGGGAACCCTACCTAGCACAGATACGCAGTATTTT. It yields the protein CASSKRTSGGTLPSTDTQYF.